The 26 T cell receptor beta chains given below trace back to one sample, sequenced in a study of CD8 T cells in ankylosing spondylitis. TCRdb called the 5' RACE reads again in MiXCR, with one record for every CDR3 protein. This sample carries 9,500 to 10,000 distinct CDR3 sequences, 5% to 7.5% of them seen once, and the ten largest clones take approximately 40%. Sequences were obtained from blood, either unsorted or a sorted T cell fraction (not recorded which). These receptor sequences come from a female donor with ankylosing spondylitis or in good health (not recorded which).

This clonotype was observed at least ten times. The V call is TRBV9, the J call TRBJ2-1, with D perhaps being TRBD1 or TRBD2 (5 bases each). This CDR3 spans 15 amino acids. Looked up from germline, CDR1 is SGDLS and CDR2 is YYNGEE. V was trimmed by 3 bases and J by 3 bases, leaving 13 bases between them. DNA of the CDR3: TGTGCCAGCAGCGGGGACGGCAACCTCTACAATGAGCAGTTCTTC. This gives the protein CASSGDGNLYNEQFF.

There are many counts of this clonotype. This chain links TRBV9 with TRBJ2-3, with unresolved D. Germline CDR1 reads SGDLS; CDR2 reads YYNGEE. The V end was cut by 0 bases, the J end by 2 bases, with 10 bases between. CDR3 length: 15 amino acids. The CDR3 loop is CASSVGGIFTDTQYF. DNA for the CDR3: TGTGCCAGCAGCGTAGGTGGCATTTTCACAGATACGCAGTATTTT.

This chain joins TRBV9 and TRBJ2-1; 12 nucleotides match TRBD2. The ends lost 2 bases at V and 4 bases at J; junction bases unmatched: 4. CDR1 and CDR2 from the germline V gene are SGDLS and YYNGEE. The CDR3 runs to 16 residues. The CDR3 nucleotides are TGTGCCAGCAGCGTTGCTACTAGCGGGAGGTACAATGAGCAGTTCTTC. Translation: CASSVATSGRYNEQFF.

This clonotype was seen many times. The chain carries TRBV9 and TRBJ2-3; D gene ambiguous. The germline V and J ends were trimmed by 1 base and 5 bases, with 5 bases remaining between them. CDR1 is SGDLS, CDR2 YYNGEE, per germline. The CDR3 extends over 12 amino acids. The CDR3 nucleotides are TGTGCCAGCAGCGTAAACGAAGATACGCAGTATTTT. Its protein product is CASSVNEDTQYF. Full variable domain (rest looked up from reference TRBV9 and TRBJ2-3): DSGVTQTPKHLITATGQRVTLRCSPRSGDLSVYWYQQSLDQGLQFLIQYYNGEERAKGNILERFSAQQFPDLHSELNLSSLELGDSALYFCASSVNEDTQYFGPGTRLTVL.

This clonotype has at least ten counts. The chain has TRBV9 and TRBJ1-1; TRBD1 is a possible D gene (6 bases). The CDR3 consists of 15 residues. CDR1 is SGDLS, CDR2 YYNGEE, per germline. V was shortened by 3 bases and J by 2 bases, with 14 bases between the two germline ends. The CDR3, as DNA: TGTGCCAGCAGCGCCGAGCCGGGACATAACACTGAAGCTTTCTTT. Its translation is CASSAEPGHNTEAFF.

This clonotype was counted at least ten times. The chain employs TRBV9 and TRBJ2-7; 7 bases fit TRBD1. V lost 4 bases, J lost 2 bases, and 9 bases stayed unmatched. The germline V gene has CDR1 SGDLS and CDR2 YYNGEE. The length of the CDR3 is 15 residues. This CDR3 reads CASSPSQGVTYEQYF. DNA for the CDR3: TGTGCCAGCAGCCCCAGCCAGGGGGTGACCTACGAGCAGTACTTC.

This clonotype was picked up many times. The CDR3 sequence is CASSARSTGELFF. DNA of the CDR3: TGTGCCAGCAGCGCCCGGAGCACCGGGGAGCTGTTTTTT. The V gene is TRBV9, the J gene TRBJ2-2; no definite D call. Germline CDR1 and CDR2: SGDLS and YYNGEE. The CDR3 runs 13 residues. The V end was cut by 3 bases, the J end by 4 bases, with 7 bases between.

This clonotype has at least ten counts. V and J are TRBV9 and TRBJ1-3; the D is unclear. Germline CDR1 is SGDLS and CDR2 is YYNGEE. V gave up 0 bases and J gave up 0 bases, with 13 bases separating them. CDR3 length: 17 residues. The CDR3 here is CASSVGGSLSSGNTIYF. CDR3 DNA: TGTGCCAGCAGCGTAGGTGGGTCACTGAGCTCTGGAAACACCATATATTTT.

This clonotype was seen ten or more times. The CDR3 sequence is CASSVDSSGRDHGTDTQYF. In nucleotides, the CDR3 is TGTGCCAGCAGCGTAGACTCCAGCGGGAGGGATCATGGCACAGATACGCAGTATTTT. The chain recombines TRBV9 with TRBJ2-3; the match to TRBD2 covers 10 bases. V lost 0 bases, J lost 1 base, and 11 bases stayed unmatched. Per germline, CDR1 SGDLS and CDR2 YYNGEE. This CDR3 spans 19 amino acids.

This clonotype appeared many times. This chain connects TRBV9 to TRBJ2-7, with 10 bases lining up with TRBD1. This CDR3 has 16 amino acids. V lost 0 bases, J lost 6 bases, and 9 bases stayed unmatched. CDR1 is SGDLS and CDR2 is YYNGEE in the germline V gene. The CDR3 sequence is CASSVDLTGGKSEQYF. As DNA, the CDR3 is TGTGCCAGCAGCGTAGATTTGACAGGGGGCAAAAGCGAGCAGTACTTC.

Within the sample, this clonotype is medium-sized. The J gene is TRBJ2-3, the V gene TRBV9; TRBD2 agrees at 12 bases. Looked up from germline, CDR1 is SGDLS and CDR2 is YYNGEE. There are 15 residues in the CDR3. V trimming: 6 bases; J trimming: 4 bases; junction bases outside the gene matches: 6. In DNA form, the CDR3 reads TGTGCCAGCACCCGGACTAGCGGGGTAGCAGATACGCAGTATTTT. This codes for CASTRTSGVADTQYF.

This clonotype was counted only a few times. The chain is built from TRBV9 and TRBJ2-7; 7 nucleotides line up with TRBD1. J was trimmed by 2 bases and V by 4 bases; bases with no gene match: 6. CDR3 length equals 14 residues. CDR1 SGDLS and CDR2 YYNGEE come from the germline V gene. The CDR3 region has the DNA TGTGCCAGCAGCAACCGGGACAGACCCTACGAGCAGTACTTC. Translated, it gives CASSNRDRPYEQYF. Full variable domain (outside the CDR3, taken from reference TRBV9 and TRBJ2-7): DSGVTQTPKHLITATGQRVTLRCSPRSGDLSVYWYQQSLDQGLQFLIQYYNGEERAKGNILERFSAQQFPDLHSELNLSSLELGDSALYFCASSNRDRPYEQYFGPGTRLTVT.

The CDR3 loop is CASSVAGAPLDEQFF. The CDR3 DNA reads TGTGCCAGCAGCGTAGCGGGGGCACCCCTAGATGAGCAGTTCTTC. The rearrangement uses TRBV9 and TRBJ2-1; D is perhaps TRBD1 or TRBD2 (6 bases each). This CDR3 comprises 15 residues. V lost 0 bases and J lost 8, with 15 bases in between. Germline CDR1 is SGDLS and CDR2 is YYNGEE. Full variable domain (rest looked up from reference TRBV9 and TRBJ2-1): DSGVTQTPKHLITATGQRVTLRCSPRSGDLSVYWYQQSLDQGLQFLIQYYNGEERAKGNILERFSAQQFPDLHSELNLSSLELGDSALYFCASSVAGAPLDEQFFGPGTRLTVL.

This clonotype was counted ten times or more. The chain links TRBV9 to TRBJ2-2, with D perhaps TRBD2 (7 bases). The germline V gene encodes CDR1 SGDLS and CDR2 YYNGEE. Trimming took 3 bases from V and 7 from J, leaving 16 bases between them. The CDR3 runs to 15 residues. In DNA, the CDR3 is TGTGCCAGCAGCGCCCCGGGGGGCGCTCACGGGGAGCTGTTTTTT. Amino acid sequence: CASSAPGGAHGELFF.

This clonotype was found many times. The chain employs TRBV9 and TRBJ2-1; TRBD2 aligns across 12 bases. Germline lookup yields CDR1 SGDLS and CDR2 YYNGEE. The CDR3 is 15 amino acids. Germline trimming cut 4 bases from V and 5 bases from J; bases unmatched to any gene: 4. This CDR3 reads CASSPTSGSHNEQFF. The DNA for the CDR3 is TGTGCCAGCAGCCCGACTAGCGGGAGCCACAATGAGCAGTTCTTC.

This clonotype has only a few counts. This chain joins TRBV9 and TRBJ2-3; tentative D call: TRBD1 (6 bases). The CDR3 is 15 amino acids. Germline-derived CDR1 and CDR2 are SGDLS and YYNGEE. Trimming pared 0 bases from V and 1 base from J, leaving 9 bases between. The CDR3 DNA is TGTGCCAGCAGCGTAGCTGGGGGCGGCACAGATACGCAGTATTTT. Translation: CASSVAGGGTDTQYF.

By share, this clonotype ranks as medium-sized (0.01 to 0.1%). The chain has TRBV9 and TRBJ1-2; maybe TRBD1 (5 bases). The CDR3 contains 15 residues. The V and J ends lost 0 bases and 4 bases respectively, with 13 bases between them. Germline CDR1 and CDR2: SGDLS and YYNGEE. In nucleotides, the CDR3 is TGTGCCAGCAGCGTAGAAGCCGGACAAAGCTATGGCTACACCTTC. This translates into CASSVEAGQSYGYTF.

This clonotype appeared many times. The chain recombines TRBV9 with TRBJ1-1; D ambiguous. Germline CDR1 and CDR2: SGDLS and YYNGEE. The V end lost 3 bases, the J end lost 6 bases, and 15 bases lay between the germline ends. This CDR3 region has 14 residues. CDR3 protein: CASSGVGSGAEAFF. The DNA for the CDR3 is TGTGCCAGCAGCGGCGTCGGATCTGGGGCTGAAGCTTTCTTT.

By sample fraction, this clonotype is medium-sized. This chain links TRBV9 with TRBJ1-2; 7 nucleotides line up with TRBD1. Germline V gene sequence: CDR1 SGDLS, CDR2 YYNGEE. J was trimmed by 7 bases and V by 0 bases; bases with no gene match: 12. The CDR3 is 16 residues long. This chain's CDR3 is CASSVGQQGSAVGYTF. The CDR3 coding sequence is TGTGCCAGCAGCGTAGGTCAACAGGGGAGTGCGGTTGGCTACACCTTC.

This clonotype was picked up many times. V is TRBV9 and J is TRBJ2-1; TRBD2 matches at 7 bases. This CDR3 comprises 12 residues. Germline CDR1 reads SGDLS; CDR2 reads YYNGEE. V trimming: 4 bases; J trimming: 10 bases; junction bases outside the gene matches: 5. The DNA for the CDR3 is TGTGCCAGCAGCCCCGCGACTAGCGAGCAGTTCTTC. This translates into CASSPATSEQFF.

This clonotype was counted ten times or more. This rearrangement joins TRBV9 to TRBJ1-5; no reliable D call. Per germline, CDR1 SGDLS and CDR2 YYNGEE. The CDR3 covers 18 residues. V was cut by 0 bases and J by 1 base, with 17 bases left in between. CDR3 coding DNA: TGTGCCAGCAGCGTAGTCCCTCCCCAGGCAGGCAGCAATCAGCCCCAGCATTTT. Its protein product is CASSVVPPQAGSNQPQHF.

Many counts were recorded for this clonotype. The rearrangement joins TRBV9 to TRBJ1-2; 8 positions agree with TRBD1. V lost 4 bases, J lost 4 bases, and 9 bases stayed unmatched. Germline V gene data show CDR1 as SGDLS and CDR2 as YYNGEE. The CDR3 runs to 15 residues. Here the CDR3 reads CASSPRTGNGYGYTF. The CDR3 nucleotides are TGTGCCAGCAGCCCCCGGACAGGGAACGGCTATGGCTACACCTTC.

In its sample, this clonotype was seen many times. The chain has TRBV9 and TRBJ2-7, with D possibly being TRBD2 (6 bases). Per germline, CDR1 SGDLS and CDR2 YYNGEE. The CDR3 runs to 15 residues. The ends were cut back, 0 bases at V and 2 bases at J, with 12 bases in the middle. CDR3: CASSVAGGTTYEQYF. The CDR3 DNA is TGTGCCAGCAGCGTAGCCGGGGGAACGACCTACGAGCAGTACTTC. Using reference TRBV9 and TRBJ2-7 for the parts outside the CDR3, the full variable domain is DSGVTQTPKHLITATGQRVTLRCSPRSGDLSVYWYQQSLDQGLQFLIQYYNGEERAKGNILERFSAQQFPDLHSELNLSSLELGDSALYFCASSVAGGTTYEQYFGPGTRLTVT.

This clonotype was counted ten times or more. This sequence joins TRBV9 and TRBJ2-1; D is uncertain. The V end lost 0 bases, the J end lost 4 bases, and 8 bases lay between the germline ends. The CDR3 sequence is 14 residues long. Germline V gene data show CDR1 as SGDLS and CDR2 as YYNGEE. The CDR3 here is CASSVESEYNEQFF. The CDR3 DNA sequence: TGTGCCAGCAGCGTAGAGAGCGAATACAATGAGCAGTTCTTC.

This clonotype was detected many times. The genes are TRBV9 and TRBJ2-3, with TRBD2 matching over 12 bases. This CDR3 spans 16 amino acids. Germline values: CDR1 SGDLS, CDR2 YYNGEE. With 3 bases clipped from V and 6 bases from J, the junction kept 8 bases outside the gene matches. CDR3 region: CASSAPLAGGPDTQYF. The CDR3 DNA is TGTGCCAGCAGCGCCCCCCTAGCGGGGGGGCCCGATACGCAGTATTTT.

This clonotype was seen at least ten times. The chain is built from TRBV9 and TRBJ2-7, with D tentatively TRBD2 (6 bases). The V gene's germline CDR1 is SGDLS and CDR2 YYNGEE. This CDR3 region has 14 residues. The V and J ends lost 0 bases and 5 bases respectively, with 12 bases between them. CDR3 in amino acids: CASSVDDGGNEQYF. DNA for the CDR3: TGTGCCAGCAGCGTAGACGACGGCGGGAACGAGCAGTACTTC.